Detailed here is one T cell receptor beta chain. Antigen unknown. Repertoires were generated with immunoSEQ multiplex PCR, while TCRdb's copy carries only in-frame clones and drops some. The sample shows over 55,000 clones, roughly 83% of them seen only once. V lost 5 bases and J 8 bases, leaving 9 bases between the germline ends. Germline V gene data show CDR1 as SGHRS and CDR2 as YFSETQ. The CDR3 loop spans 11 amino acids. The data were taken from a study of OX40 agonist ivuxolimab in advanced cancers. Whole-study context: The study gave patients intravenous ivuxolimab at 0.01 to 10 mg/kg every 2 weeks.

Study conclusions and caveats: The authors also found low normalized T-cell clonal expansion in some nonresponders. At 0.1 to 3.0 mg/kg and by week 6, clonal expansion occurred in CD4+ and CD8+ blood T cells.

A history of autoimmune disease or systemic immunosuppression excluded patients. The clonotype was recovered from an adult with an advanced solid tumor such as melanoma, head and neck, liver or kidney cancer. Sequences were derived from CD4+ or CD8+ T cells sorted from blood, sampled in a trial of the OX40 agonist ivuxolimab. This chain uses TRBV5-1 with TRBJ2-3; D unresolved. The CDR3 is CASSSSVTQYF. The DNA for the CDR3 is TGCGCCAGCAGTAGTAGTGTTACGCAGTATTTT.